The table lists the clone carrying this TCR beta chain with many counts. Its specificity is not known. Cyclophosphamide on days +3 and +4 followed busulfan-fludarabine conditioning and a marrow graft. This CDR3 contains 15 residues. Germline loops: CDR1 SEHNR, CDR2 FQNEAQ (reference sequence). Unmatched junction bases numbered 4, after V lost 4 bases and J lost 2 bases. Clones were sequenced by immunoSEQ multiplex PCR, and TCRdb holds only the in-frame ones, with some missing. The repertoire consists of under 9,000 clones, none detected only once. The data derive from a study of T cells after posttransplantation cyclophosphamide. Study-level results: Later post-transplant blood repertoires were often dominated by donor CD8+ memory clones. Recipient CMV seropositivity and CMV reactivation strongly tracked TRB clonality.

The gene calls are TRBV7-9 and TRBJ1-3; TRBD1 aligns across 8 bases. This clonotype originated in a male patient in his 50s who received an allogeneic stem cell transplant from an unrelated donor, was CMV-positive, and had acute GVHD only. Some T cells may be graft donor cells. Specimen: PBMCs, collected after allogeneic stem cell transplant with posttransplant cyclophosphamide. DNA of the CDR3: TGTGCCAGCAGCTCCGGACAGGGCCCTGGAAACACCATATATTTT. It translates to CASSSGQGPGNTIYF.